The 16 T cell receptor beta chains listed next were all sequenced from one sample in a study of blood T cells in healthy people across ages. Sample-barcoded 5' priming and a J-beta primer mix drove a second PCR of roughly 6 to 12 cycles. TCRdb re-called the 5' RACE reads through MiXCR, storing one row per CDR3 protein. The profile shows about 840,000 distinct CDR3 sequences, about 27% of them singletons. This same sample was also part of a study on T cells of mothers and their children.

Material for sequencing was blood. The receptors here all came from a woman aged 40-49 years in good health.

The rearrangement uses TRBV5-1 and TRBJ2-1, with TRBD2 matching 8 bases. There are 16 residues in the CDR3. V dropped 0 bases and J dropped 7; count of bases not matched to a gene: 9. CDR1 and CDR2 from the germline V gene are SGHRS and YFSETQ. CDR3 loop: CASSLESGSYGNEQFF. DNA of the CDR3: TGCGCCAGCAGCTTGGAGAGCGGGAGCTATGGGAATGAGCAGTTCTTC.

V usage is TRBV7-6 and J usage is TRBJ2-1; weak D call: TRBD2 (6 bases). The germline CDR1 and CDR2 sequences are SGHVS and FNYEAQ. V lost 5 bases and J 4 bases, leaving 18 bases between the germline ends. This CDR3 has 16 amino acids. The CDR3 DNA reads TGTGCCAGCAGCACCCGGGACTCACAGCCTTACAATGAGCAGTTCTTC. Residues: CASSTRDSQPYNEQFF. Together with reference TRBV7-6 and TRBJ2-1, the CDR3 gives the full variable domain: GAGVSQSPRYKVTKRGQDVALRCDPISGHVSLYWYRQALGQGPEFLTYFNYEAQQDKSGLPNDRFSAERPEGSISTLTIQRTEQRDSAMYRCASSTRDSQPYNEQFFGPGTRLTVL.

This clonotype has more than one count but fewer than ten. The V gene is TRBV29-1, the J gene TRBJ2-3; D is perhaps TRBD1 (5 bases). Germline-derived CDR1 and CDR2 are SQVTM and ANQGSEA. The CDR3 covers 15 residues. Trimming cost V 5 bases and J 2 bases, with 17 bases left between them. CDR3 in DNA: TGCAGCGTTTCTCTCAGGGCAAACCCCACAGATACGCAGTATTTT. It encodes CSVSLRANPTDTQYF.

The chain combines TRBV20-1 with TRBJ1-2, with unresolved D. Germline CDR1 and CDR2: DFQATT and SNEGSKA (reference sequence). The CDR3 loop spans 11 amino acids. The V end lost 6 bases, the J end lost 8 bases, and 13 bases lay between the germline ends. CDR3 protein: CSASVREGYTF. The CDR3, as DNA: TGCAGTGCCTCCGTCAGAGAGGGCTACACCTTC.

As for this clonotype: A much larger clone lies a single base off, so this may be a read error. V is TRBV7-7 and J is TRBJ2-1; TRBD2 agrees at 10 bases. This CDR3 is built from 17 residues. Germline V gives CDR1 SSHAT, CDR2 FNYEAQ (reference sequence). CDR3 bases: TGTGCTAGCAGCTTAGCAGCGGGGGGGCCCTCCTACGATGAGCAGTTCTTC. It translates to CASSLAAGGPSYDEQFF.

The table lists this clonotype with a few counts. The rearrangement joins TRBV27 to TRBJ2-1; 8 nucleotides match TRBD2. The V and J ends lost 7 bases and 4 bases, in that order; junction bases with no gene match: 6. Germline lookup yields CDR1 MNHEY and CDR2 SMNVEV (reference sequence). The CDR3 length is 14 residues. The chain's CDR3 is CASMRGAAYNEQFF. CDR3 sequence (DNA): TGTGCCAGCATGCGGGGGGCTGCATACAATGAGCAGTTCTTC.

This clonotype occurred a few times. The V and J genes are TRBV7-2 and TRBJ1-1; D is perhaps TRBD1 (6 bases). CDR3 length: 14 residues. Germline V CDR1 and CDR2: SGHTA, FQGNSA. V gave up 0 bases and J gave up 3 bases, with 8 bases separating them. The DNA of the CDR3 is TGTGCCAGCAGCTTAGCGGCAGGGGACACTGAAGCTTTCTTT. Its translation is CASSLAAGDTEAFF.

The V call is TRBV7-3, the J call TRBJ2-2; a possible D gene is TRBD1 (5 bases). V lost 0 bases to trimming and J lost 4 bases, with 9 bases between them. The CDR3 spans 15 residues. The germline V gene encodes CDR1 SGHTA and CDR2 FQGTGA. CDR3 coding DNA: TGTGCCAGCAGCTTAACCCAGGGAACCACCGGGGAGCTGTTTTTT. The encoded protein is CASSLTQGTTGELFF.

On this clonotype itself: Being one base from a much bigger clone, this may be a read error. This chain joins TRBV5-1 and TRBJ2-5; weak D call: TRBD2 (5 bases). Gene TRBJ2-7 matches the end of the DNA better, so the J call may be wrong. CDR1 SGHRS and CDR2 YFSETQ come from the germline V gene. CDR3 length: 18 residues. The CDR3 nucleotides read TGCGCCAGCAGCTTGAGGCCTCAAGCGGTGGGCGAATTTTGCGAGCAGTACTTC. This sequence encodes CASSLRPQAVGEFCEQYF.

V usage is TRBV7-2 and J usage is TRBJ2-2; tentatively, D is TRBD2 (6 bases). The germline CDR1 and CDR2 sequences are SGHTA and FQGNSA. With 5 bases removed from V and 2 bases from J, the gap between germline ends came to 18 bases. This CDR3 is 17 amino acids long. CDR3 amino acids: CASSPNGGTLNTGELFF. The CDR3 bases are TGTGCCAGCAGCCCGAACGGAGGGACTCTAAACACCGGGGAGCTGTTTTTT.

A few counts support this clonotype. This CDR3 is CASSQSVQSNSPLHF. The DNA for the CDR3 is TGTGCCAGCAGCCAATCTGTTCAGTCTAATTCACCCCTCCACTTT. The V gene is TRBV9, the J gene TRBJ1-6; D ambiguous. There are 15 residues in the CDR3. The ends were cut back, 4 bases at V and 6 bases at J, with 14 bases in the middle. The germline CDR1 and CDR2 sequences are SGDLS and YYNGEE.

This clonotype appeared a few times. The chain is built from TRBV12-5 and TRBJ1-3, with 11 bases lining up with TRBD1. CDR1 is LGHNT, CDR2 FRNRAP, per germline. V gave up 4 bases and J gave up 8 bases; unmatched junction bases: 4. The CDR3 is 14 residues long. CDR3 nucleotides: TGTGCTAGTGGTTCGGGACAGGGGGAACACACCATATATTTT. Translating gives CASGSGQGEHTIYF.

The chain joins TRBV12-3 or TRBV12-4 to TRBJ1-2; tentative D call: TRBD1 (6 bases). V lost 6 bases to trimming and J lost 0 bases, with 14 bases between them. The CDR3 extends over 15 amino acids. The CDR3 DNA sequence: TGTGCCAGCAGGCCCCCAACAGGGACTAACTATGGCTACACCTTC. It translates to CASRPPTGTNYGYTF.

The chain combines TRBV20-1 with TRBJ2-3, with D possibly matching TRBD2 (5 bases). The CDR3 spans 17 residues. V was cut by 3 bases and J by 2 bases, with 21 bases left in between. From germline, CDR1 is DFQATT and CDR2 SNEGSKA (reference sequence). In DNA form, the CDR3 reads TGCAGTGCTAGTCTGTGGGGTCGGAGCGGCATCACAGATACGCAGTATTTT. Translated: CSASLWGRSGITDTQYF.

This chain joins TRBV5-1 and TRBJ2-5; 7 nucleotides agree with TRBD1. There are 15 residues in the CDR3. From germline, CDR1 is SGHRS and CDR2 YFSETQ. V was pared by 1 base and J by 1 base, with 4 bases of the junction left unmatched. The CDR3 nucleotides read TGCGCCAGCAGCTTGTCGGACAGGATCCAAGAGACCCAGTACTTC. Translation gives CASSLSDRIQETQYF.

At least ten counts were recorded for this clonotype. This chain uses TRBV10-3 with TRBJ2-7; TRBD2 matches at 7 bases. The CDR3 is made up of 14 amino acids. Germline CDR1 and CDR2: ENHRY and SYGVKD. After removal of 2 bases from V and 6 bases from J, the junction contained 7 bases not matched to a gene. This CDR3 reads CAISEGGGRGEQYF. CDR3 DNA sequence: TGTGCCATCAGTGAGGGGGGGGGACGAGGCGAGCAGTACTTC.